This TCR beta chain was observed in a study of blood T cell repertoires in COVID-19. Germline V CDR1 and CDR2: LGHDT, YNNKEL (reference sequence). CDR3 length equals 14 residues. V was clipped by 0 bases and J by 6 bases, with 9 bases between them. Assay used: immunoSEQ multiplex PCR; TCRdb lists only in-frame clones, some missing. This sample yields about 270,000 clones, of which more than 75% are seen a single time; about 2.7% belongs to the top ten. The table lists this clone with a few counts. Participants spanned ages about 18 to 100 years and resided in 24 US areas. Resolution of symptoms, clearance, or two negative PCRs was present in recovered Cohort 3 donors.

The sequencing input was PBMCs or T cells enriched from blood (not recorded which). The chain carries TRBV3-1 (or the pseudogene TRBV3-2) and TRBJ1-5, with D possibly TRBD1 on 5 matching bases. This clonotype originated in a woman aged 18-29 years who had recovered from COVID-19. CDR3: CASSQDAGGQPQHF. CDR3 coding DNA: TGTGCCAGCAGCCAAGATGCCGGGGGTCAGCCCCAGCATTTT.